This TCR beta chain is from a study of neurological immune-mediated disorders. In its sample, this clonotype was seen many times. The unsorted libraries had their origin in 2 million PBMCs stored at -80 C. Germline V gene sequence: CDR1 LNHDA, CDR2 SQIVND (reference sequence). The CDR3 consists of 11 residues. Trimming cost V 2 bases and J 7 bases, with 5 bases left between them. With 10-nucleotide random UMIs, 5'RACE was used to make the cDNA. From 15-18 subjects, each sequencing run yielded over 160 million TCR-beta sequences. Each CDR3 protein gets one entry after TCRdb re-called the 5' RACE reads with MiXCR. The sample holds 55,000 to 75,000 distinct CDR3 sequences, under 2.5% seen once.

The sequenced sample was PBMCs. The V call is TRBV19, the J call TRBJ1-1; D is unresolved. The sequence was collected from a man aged 50-60 years with multiple sclerosis. CDR3 DNA: TGTGCCAGTAGTATAAGTTATGAAGCTTTCTTT. It codes for CASSISYEAFF.